The T cell receptor beta chain described here comes from a study of T cell repertoires in cytomegalovirus infection. Looking at the study overall: Public TCR beta signatures provided an indication of both CMV infection and a matching HLA type.

MiXCR was run by TCRdb on the reads, yielding one entry per CDR3 protein. The sample consists of roughly 80,000 distinct CDR3 sequences, roughly a quarter of them appearing once. CDR3 length equals 17 residues. V trimming: 5 bases; J trimming: 4 bases; junction bases outside the gene matches: 15. Germline V CDR1 and CDR2: MDHEN, SYDVKM. This clonotype has at least ten counts. Its antigen is as yet unknown. Sequencing used CD8+ T cells from cultured PBMCs, obtained from culture after CMV antigen stimulation. The chain uses TRBV28 and TRBJ1-2; 8 bases match TRBD1. The source is a human donor in good health (CMV status not recorded). Some clones in this sample may be carry-over from other donors' samples. CDR3 residues: CASSNLPGGQGRYGYTF. The CDR3 DNA sequence: TGTGCCAGCAGTAATCTTCCCGGCGGACAGGGACGCTATGGCTACACCTTC.